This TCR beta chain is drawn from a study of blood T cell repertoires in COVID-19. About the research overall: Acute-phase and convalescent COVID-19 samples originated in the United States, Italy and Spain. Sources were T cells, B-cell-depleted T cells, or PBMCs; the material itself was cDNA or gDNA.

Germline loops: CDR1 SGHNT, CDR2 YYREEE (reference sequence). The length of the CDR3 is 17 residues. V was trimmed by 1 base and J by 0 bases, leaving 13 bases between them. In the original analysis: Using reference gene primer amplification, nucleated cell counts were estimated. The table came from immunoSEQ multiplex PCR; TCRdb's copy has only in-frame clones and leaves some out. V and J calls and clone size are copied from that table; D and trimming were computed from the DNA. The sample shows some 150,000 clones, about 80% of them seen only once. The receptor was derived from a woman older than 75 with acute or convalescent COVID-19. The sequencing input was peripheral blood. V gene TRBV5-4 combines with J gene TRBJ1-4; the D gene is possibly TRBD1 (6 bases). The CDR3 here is CASSLRTGSPTNEKLFF. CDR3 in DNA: TGTGCCAGCAGCTTGAGAACAGGGAGCCCAACTAATGAAAAACTGTTTTTT.